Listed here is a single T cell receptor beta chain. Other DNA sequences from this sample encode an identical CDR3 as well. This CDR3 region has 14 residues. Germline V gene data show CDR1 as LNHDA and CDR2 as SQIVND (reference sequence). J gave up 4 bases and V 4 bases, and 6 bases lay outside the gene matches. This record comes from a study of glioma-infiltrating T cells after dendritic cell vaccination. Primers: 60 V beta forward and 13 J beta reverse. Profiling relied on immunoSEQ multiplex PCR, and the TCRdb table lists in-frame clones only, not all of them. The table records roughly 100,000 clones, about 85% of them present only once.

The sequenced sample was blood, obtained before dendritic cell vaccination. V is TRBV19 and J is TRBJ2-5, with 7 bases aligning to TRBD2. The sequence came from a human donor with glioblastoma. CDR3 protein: CASSTRGGRETQYF. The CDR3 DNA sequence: TGTGCCAGTAGTACCCGCGGGGGAAGAGAGACCCAGTACTTC.